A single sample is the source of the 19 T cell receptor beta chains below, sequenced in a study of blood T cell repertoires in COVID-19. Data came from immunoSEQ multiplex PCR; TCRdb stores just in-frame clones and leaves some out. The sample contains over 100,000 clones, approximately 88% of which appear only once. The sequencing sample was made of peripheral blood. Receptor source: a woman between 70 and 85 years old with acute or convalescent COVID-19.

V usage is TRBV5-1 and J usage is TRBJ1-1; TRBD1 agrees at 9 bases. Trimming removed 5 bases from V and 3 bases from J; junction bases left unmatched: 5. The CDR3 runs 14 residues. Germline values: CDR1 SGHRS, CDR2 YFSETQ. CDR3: CASRKDRGDTEAFF. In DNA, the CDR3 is TGCGCCAGCAGGAAGGACAGGGGCGACACTGAAGCTTTCTTT.

The CDR3 region is CASSLDGTGFSGNTIYF. DNA for the CDR3: TGCGCCAGCAGCTTGGATGGGACAGGTTTTTCTGGAAACACCATATATTTT. This sequence joins TRBV5-1 and TRBJ1-3; 8 bases fit TRBD1. The junction had 6 bases not matched to a gene; V was cut back by 0 bases and J by 1 base. Per the germline V gene, CDR1 is SGHRS and CDR2 is YFSETQ. The CDR3 sequence is 17 residues long.

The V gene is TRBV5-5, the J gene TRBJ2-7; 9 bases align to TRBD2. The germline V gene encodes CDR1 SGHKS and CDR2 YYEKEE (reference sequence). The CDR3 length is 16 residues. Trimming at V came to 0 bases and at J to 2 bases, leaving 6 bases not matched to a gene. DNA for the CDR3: TGTGCCAGCAGCTTGGGGGTGACTAGCGGTCCCTACGAGCAGTACTTC. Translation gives CASSLGVTSGPYEQYF.

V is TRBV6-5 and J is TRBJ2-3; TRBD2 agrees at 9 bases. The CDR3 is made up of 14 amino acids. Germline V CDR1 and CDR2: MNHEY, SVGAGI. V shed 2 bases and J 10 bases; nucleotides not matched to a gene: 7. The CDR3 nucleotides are TGTGCCAGCAGTTACGGACCAGCGGGGGGCCCGCAGTATTTT. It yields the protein CASSYGPAGGPQYF.

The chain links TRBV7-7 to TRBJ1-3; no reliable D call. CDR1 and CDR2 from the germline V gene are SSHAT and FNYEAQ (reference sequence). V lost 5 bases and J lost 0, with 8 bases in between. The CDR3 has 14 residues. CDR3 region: CASSPAGSGNTIYF. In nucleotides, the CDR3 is TGTGCCAGCAGCCCGGCGGGCTCTGGAAACACCATATATTTT.

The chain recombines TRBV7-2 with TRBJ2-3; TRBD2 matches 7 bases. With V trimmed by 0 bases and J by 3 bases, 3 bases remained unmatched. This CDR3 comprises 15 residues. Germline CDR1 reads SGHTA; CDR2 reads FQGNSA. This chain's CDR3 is CASSLAGGETDTQYF. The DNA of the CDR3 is TGTGCCAGCAGCTTAGCGGGAGGGGAGACAGATACGCAGTATTTT.

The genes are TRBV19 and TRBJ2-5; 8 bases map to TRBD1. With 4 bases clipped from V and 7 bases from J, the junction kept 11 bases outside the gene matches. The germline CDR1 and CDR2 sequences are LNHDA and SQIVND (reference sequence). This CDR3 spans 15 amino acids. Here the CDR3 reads CASSTPQGARGTQYF. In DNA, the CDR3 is TGTGCCAGTAGTACCCCTCAGGGGGCGCGTGGGACCCAGTACTTC.

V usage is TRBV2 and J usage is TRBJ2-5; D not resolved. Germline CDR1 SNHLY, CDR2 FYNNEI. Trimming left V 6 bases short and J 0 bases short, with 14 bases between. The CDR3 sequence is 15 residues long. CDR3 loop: CASRDRSGNQETQYF. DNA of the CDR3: TGTGCCAGCAGGGATAGGAGTGGCAACCAAGAGACCCAGTACTTC.

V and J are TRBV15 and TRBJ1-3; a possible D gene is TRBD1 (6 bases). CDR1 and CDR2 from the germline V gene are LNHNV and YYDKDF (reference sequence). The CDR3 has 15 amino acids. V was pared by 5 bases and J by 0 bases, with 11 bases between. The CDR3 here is CATSGGQFSGNTIYF. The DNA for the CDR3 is TGTGCCACCAGCGGAGGACAGTTCTCTGGAAACACCATATATTTT.

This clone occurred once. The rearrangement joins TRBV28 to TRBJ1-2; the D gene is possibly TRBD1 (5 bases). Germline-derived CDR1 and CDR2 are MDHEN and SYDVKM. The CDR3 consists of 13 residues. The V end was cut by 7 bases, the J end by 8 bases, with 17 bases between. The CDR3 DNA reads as TGTGCCAGCACTACACAGGCAGTGGGCGGCTACACCTTC. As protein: CASTTQAVGGYTF.

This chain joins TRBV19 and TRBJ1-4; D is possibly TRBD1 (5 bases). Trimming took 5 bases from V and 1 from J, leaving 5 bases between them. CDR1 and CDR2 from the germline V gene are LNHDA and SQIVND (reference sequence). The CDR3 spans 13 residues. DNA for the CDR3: TGTGCCAGTAGTGGACAAACTAATGAAAAACTGTTTTTT. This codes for CASSGQTNEKLFF.

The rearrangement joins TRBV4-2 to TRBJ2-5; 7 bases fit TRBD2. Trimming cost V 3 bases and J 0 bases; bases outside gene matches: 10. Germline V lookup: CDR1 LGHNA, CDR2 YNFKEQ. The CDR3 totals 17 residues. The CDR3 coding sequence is TGTGCCAGCAGCCATGGCGGGGGTGGGAGCTACCAAGAGACCCAGTACTTC. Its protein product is CASSHGGGGSYQETQYF.

The CDR3 bases are TGTGCCAGCAGTTCCGGGACTAGCGGTCCGGAGTATTTT. Translating it yields CASSSGTSGPEYF. V is TRBV6-5 and J is TRBJ2-3, with TRBD2 identical over 11 bases. The junction had 7 bases not matched to a gene; V was cut back by 4 bases and J by 13 bases. Germline CDR1 MNHEY, CDR2 SVGAGI. The CDR3 runs 13 residues.

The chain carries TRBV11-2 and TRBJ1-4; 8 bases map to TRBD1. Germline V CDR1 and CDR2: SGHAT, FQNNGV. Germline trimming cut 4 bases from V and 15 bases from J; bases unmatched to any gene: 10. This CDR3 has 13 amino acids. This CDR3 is CASSSLGQGSLFF. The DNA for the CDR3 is TGTGCCAGCAGCTCCCTTGGACAGGGTTCGTTGTTTTTT.

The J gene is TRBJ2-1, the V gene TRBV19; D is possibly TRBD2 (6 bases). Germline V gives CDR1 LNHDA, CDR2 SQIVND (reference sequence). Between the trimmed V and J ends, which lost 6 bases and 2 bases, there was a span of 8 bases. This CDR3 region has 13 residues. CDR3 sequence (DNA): TGTGCCAGTAGCGCGGGGACCTACAATGAGCAGTTCTTC. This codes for CASSAGTYNEQFF.

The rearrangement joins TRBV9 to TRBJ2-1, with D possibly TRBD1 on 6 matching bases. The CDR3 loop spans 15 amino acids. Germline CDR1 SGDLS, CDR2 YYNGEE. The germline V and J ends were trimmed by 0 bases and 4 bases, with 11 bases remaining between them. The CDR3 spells CASSVDEQGYNEQFF. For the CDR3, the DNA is TGTGCCAGCAGCGTAGATGAACAGGGATACAATGAGCAGTTCTTC.

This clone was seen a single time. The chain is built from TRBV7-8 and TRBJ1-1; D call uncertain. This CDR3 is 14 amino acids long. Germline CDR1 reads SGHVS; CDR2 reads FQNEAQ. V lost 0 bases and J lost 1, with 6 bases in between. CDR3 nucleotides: TGTGCCAGCAGCTTAGCGCTAGGGAACACTGAAGCTTTCTTT. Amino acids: CASSLALGNTEAFF.

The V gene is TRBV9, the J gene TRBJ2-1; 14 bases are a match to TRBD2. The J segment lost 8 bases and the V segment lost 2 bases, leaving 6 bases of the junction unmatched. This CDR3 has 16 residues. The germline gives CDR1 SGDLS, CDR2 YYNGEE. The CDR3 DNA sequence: TGTGCCAGCAGCGTGGGTGGACTAGCGGGGGGAGATGAGCAGTTCTTC. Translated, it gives CASSVGGLAGGDEQFF. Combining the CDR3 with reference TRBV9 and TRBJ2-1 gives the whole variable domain DSGVTQTPKHLITATGQRVTLRCSPRSGDLSVYWYQQSLDQGLQFLIQYYNGEERAKGNILERFSAQQFPDLHSELNLSSLELGDSALYFCASSVGGLAGGDEQFFGPGTRLTVL.

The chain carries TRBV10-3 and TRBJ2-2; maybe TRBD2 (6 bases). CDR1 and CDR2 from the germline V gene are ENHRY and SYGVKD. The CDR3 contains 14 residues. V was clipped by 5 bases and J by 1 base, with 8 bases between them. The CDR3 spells CAISRDWNTGELFF. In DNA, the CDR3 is TGTGCCATCAGTAGGGACTGGAACACCGGGGAGCTGTTTTTT.